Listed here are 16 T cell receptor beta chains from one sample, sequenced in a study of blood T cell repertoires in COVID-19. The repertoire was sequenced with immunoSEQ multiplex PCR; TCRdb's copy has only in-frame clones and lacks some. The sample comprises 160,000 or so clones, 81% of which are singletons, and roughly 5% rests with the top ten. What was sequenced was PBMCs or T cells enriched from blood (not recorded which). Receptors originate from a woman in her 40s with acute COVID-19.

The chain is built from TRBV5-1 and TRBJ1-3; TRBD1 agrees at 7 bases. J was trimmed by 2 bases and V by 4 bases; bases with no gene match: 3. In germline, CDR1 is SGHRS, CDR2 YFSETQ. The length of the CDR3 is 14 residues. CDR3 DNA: TGCGCCAGCAGCCGACAGGGAACTGGAAACACCATATATTTT. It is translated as CASSRQGTGNTIYF. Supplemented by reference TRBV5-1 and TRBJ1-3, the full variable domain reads KAGVTQTPRYLIKTRGQQVTLSCSPISGHRSVSWYQQTPGQGLQFLFEYFSETQRNKGNFPGRFSGRQFSNSRSEMNVSTLELGDSALYLCASSRQGTGNTIYFGEGSWLTVV.

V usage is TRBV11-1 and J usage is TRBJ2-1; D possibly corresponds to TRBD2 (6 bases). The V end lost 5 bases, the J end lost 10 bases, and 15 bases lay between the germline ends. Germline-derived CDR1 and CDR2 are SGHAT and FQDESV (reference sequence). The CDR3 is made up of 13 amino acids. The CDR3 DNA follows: TGTGCCAGCAGCCAATCTCCCGGAGGGGAGCAGTTCTTC. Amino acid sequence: CASSQSPGGEQFF.

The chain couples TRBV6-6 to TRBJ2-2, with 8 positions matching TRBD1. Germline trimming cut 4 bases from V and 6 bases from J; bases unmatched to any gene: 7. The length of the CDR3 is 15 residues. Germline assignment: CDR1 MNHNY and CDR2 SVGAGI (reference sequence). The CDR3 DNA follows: TGTGCCAGCAGTTCCTCAGACAGGGGAGCCGGGGAGCTGTTTTTT. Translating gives CASSSSDRGAGELFF.

Written as DNA, the CDR3 is TGTGCCAGCAGTGAAGCGCACGGGGAGCAGCCCCAGCATTTT. As protein: CASSEAHGEQPQHF. The J gene is TRBJ1-5, the V gene TRBV2; no clear D gene. V was pared by 0 bases and J by 7 bases, with 10 bases between. This CDR3 comprises 14 residues. The germline V gene has CDR1 SNHLY and CDR2 FYNNEI.

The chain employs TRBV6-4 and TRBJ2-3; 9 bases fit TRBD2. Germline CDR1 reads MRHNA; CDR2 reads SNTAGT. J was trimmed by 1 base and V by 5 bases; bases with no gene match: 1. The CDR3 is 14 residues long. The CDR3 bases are TGTGCCAGCAGTATAGCGGGAGGCACAGATACGCAGTATTTT. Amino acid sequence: CASSIAGGTDTQYF.

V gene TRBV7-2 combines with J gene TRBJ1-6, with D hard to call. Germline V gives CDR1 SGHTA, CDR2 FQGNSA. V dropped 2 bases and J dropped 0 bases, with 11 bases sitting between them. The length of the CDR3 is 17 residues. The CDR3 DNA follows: TGTGCCAGCAGCTTAACGGCAGGTCGCTCCTATAATTCACCCCTCCACTTT. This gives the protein CASSLTAGRSYNSPLHF.

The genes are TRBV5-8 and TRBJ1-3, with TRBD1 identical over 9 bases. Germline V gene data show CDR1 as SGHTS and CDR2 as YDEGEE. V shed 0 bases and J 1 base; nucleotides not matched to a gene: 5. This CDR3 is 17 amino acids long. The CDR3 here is CASSLEGQGFSGNTIYF. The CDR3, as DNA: TGTGCCAGCAGCTTGGAGGGACAGGGTTTTTCTGGAAACACCATATATTTT.

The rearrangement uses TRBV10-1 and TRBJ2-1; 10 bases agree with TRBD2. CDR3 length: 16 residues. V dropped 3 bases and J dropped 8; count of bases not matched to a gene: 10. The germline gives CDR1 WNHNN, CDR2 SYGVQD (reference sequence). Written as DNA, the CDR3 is TGCGCCAGCAGTGACCAAGCGGGAGGGCCGAGAGATGAGCAGTTCTTC. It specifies CASSDQAGGPRDEQFF.

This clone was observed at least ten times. The CDR3 DNA reads TGCGCCAGCAGCTTACAGGGGGCGGGGAATTCACCCCTCCACTTT. Its translation: CASSLQGAGNSPLHF. The V and J genes are TRBV5-1 and TRBJ1-6, with 9 bases identical to TRBD1. V dropped 2 bases and J dropped 7; count of bases not matched to a gene: 4. This CDR3 has 15 residues. Per germline, CDR1 SGHRS and CDR2 YFSETQ.

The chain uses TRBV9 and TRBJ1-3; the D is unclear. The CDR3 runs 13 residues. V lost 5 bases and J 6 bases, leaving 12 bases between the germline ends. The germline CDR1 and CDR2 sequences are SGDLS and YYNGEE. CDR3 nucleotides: TGTGCCAGCAGTCCAGGCCGCGAAAACACCATATATTTT. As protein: CASSPGRENTIYF.

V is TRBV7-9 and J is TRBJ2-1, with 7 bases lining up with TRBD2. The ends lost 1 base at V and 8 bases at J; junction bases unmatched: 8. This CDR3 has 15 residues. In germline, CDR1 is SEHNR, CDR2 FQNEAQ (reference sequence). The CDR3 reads CASSLGWGGVDEQFF. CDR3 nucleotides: TGTGCCAGCAGCTTAGGGTGGGGAGGGGTGGATGAGCAGTTCTTC.

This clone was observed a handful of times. The chain's CDR3 is CAWSGNTGTGELFF. DNA for the CDR3: TGTGCCTGGAGCGGAAACACAGGGACCGGGGAGCTGTTTTTT. The chain couples TRBV30 to TRBJ2-2; maybe TRBD1 (6 bases). CDR3 length: 14 amino acids. Germline assignment: CDR1 GTSNPN and CDR2 SVGIG (reference sequence). Trimming shortened V by 3 bases and J by 5 bases, and 13 bases separated the two germline ends. The variable domain in full, completed from reference TRBV30 and TRBJ2-2, reads SQTIHQWPATLVQPVGSPLSLECTVEGTSNPNLYWYRQAAGRGLQLLFYSVGIGQISSEVPQNLSASRPQDRQFILSSKKLLLSDSGFYLCAWSGNTGTGELFFGEGSRLTVL.

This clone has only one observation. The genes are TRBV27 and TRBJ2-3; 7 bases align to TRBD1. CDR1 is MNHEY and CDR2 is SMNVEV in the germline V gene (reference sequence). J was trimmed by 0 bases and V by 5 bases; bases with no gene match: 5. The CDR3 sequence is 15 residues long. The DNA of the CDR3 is TGTGCCAGCAGTCTTCGGGACAGTAGCACAGATACGCAGTATTTT. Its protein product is CASSLRDSSTDTQYF.

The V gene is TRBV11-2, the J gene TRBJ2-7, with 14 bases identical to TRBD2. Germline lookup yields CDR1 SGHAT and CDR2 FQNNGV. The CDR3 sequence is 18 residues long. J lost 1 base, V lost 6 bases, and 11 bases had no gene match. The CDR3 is CASSWGLAGESWSYEQYF. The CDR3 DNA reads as TGTGCCAGCAGTTGGGGACTAGCGGGAGAGTCGTGGTCCTACGAGCAGTACTTC.

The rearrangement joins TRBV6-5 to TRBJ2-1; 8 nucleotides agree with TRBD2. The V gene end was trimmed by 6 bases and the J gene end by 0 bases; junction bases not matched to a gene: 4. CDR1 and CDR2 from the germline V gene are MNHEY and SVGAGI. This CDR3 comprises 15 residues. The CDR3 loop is CASSRSGGSYNEQFF. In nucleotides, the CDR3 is TGTGCCAGCAGCCGGAGCGGGGGCTCCTACAATGAGCAGTTCTTC.

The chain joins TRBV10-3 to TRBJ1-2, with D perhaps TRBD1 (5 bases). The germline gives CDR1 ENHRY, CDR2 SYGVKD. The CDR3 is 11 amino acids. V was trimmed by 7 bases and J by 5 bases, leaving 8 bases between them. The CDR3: CAIKNRYGYTF. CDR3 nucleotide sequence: TGTGCCATCAAGAACAGGTATGGCTACACCTTC.